Below, 10 T cell receptor beta chains from the same sample are listed, as sequenced in a study of OX40 agonist ivuxolimab in advanced cancers. Generated by immunoSEQ multiplex PCR, the TCRdb table keeps only in-frame clones and is missing some. This table holds about 71,000 clones, 84% found once. Sequences were derived from CD4+ or CD8+ T cells sorted from blood, sampled in a trial of the OX40 agonist ivuxolimab. The receptors originated from an adult with an advanced solid tumor such as melanoma, head and neck, liver or kidney cancer.

The chain carries TRBV28 and TRBJ1-2, with 7 bases that match TRBD1. Losses at the gene ends were 7 bases for V and 4 bases for J; bases not matched to a gene: 3. The CDR3 is 12 amino acids. Germline V gene lookup returns CDR1 MDHEN and CDR2 SYDVKM. CDR3 sequence: CASNDRVYGYTF. Here the CDR3 DNA reads TGTGCCAGCAACGACAGGGTCTATGGCTACACCTTC.

The rearrangement links TRBV7-3 to TRBJ2-7; D remains ambiguous. CDR1 and CDR2 (germline): SGHTA, FQGTGA. The ends were cut back, 5 bases at V and 0 bases at J, with 8 bases in the middle. The length of the CDR3 is 13 residues. The CDR3 bases are TGTGCCAGCAGCCCAACCCCCTCCTACGAGCAGTACTTC. Protein: CASSPTPSYEQYF.

The chain employs TRBV25-1 and TRBJ1-3, with D hard to call. Germline CDR1 MGHDK, CDR2 SYGVNS. This CDR3 contains 14 residues. Trimming left V 4 bases short and J 7 bases short, with 14 bases between. The CDR3 bases are TGTGCCAGCAGTGGATCGACTTCGTGGAACACCATATATTTT. Encoded protein: CASSGSTSWNTIYF.

This clone was detected only once. This chain connects TRBV5-1 to TRBJ1-2; no firm D call. CDR1 is SGHRS, CDR2 YFSETQ, per germline. The CDR3 length is 15 residues. V was shortened by 4 bases and J by 6 bases, with 19 bases between the two germline ends. CDR3 protein: CASSPAAAVRDGYTF. CDR3 in DNA: TGCGCCAGCAGCCCGGCGGCCGCGGTGAGAGATGGCTACACCTTC.

The V gene is TRBV28, the J gene TRBJ1-5; TRBD1 matches 9 bases. V shed 11 bases, J shed 0 bases, and the junction held 11 bases outside the gene matches. The CDR3 has 16 residues. Germline V gene sequence: CDR1 MDHEN, CDR2 SYDVKM. The CDR3 loop reads CAVPGQGVYSNQPQHF. Here the CDR3 DNA reads TGTGCCGTGCCGGGACAGGGTGTTTATAGCAATCAGCCCCAGCATTTT.

This clone was detected once. The J gene is TRBJ2-4, the V gene TRBV7-9, with a weak D call TRBD1 (6 bases). The V and J ends lost 0 bases and 6 bases respectively, with 15 bases between them. Per germline, CDR1 SEHNR and CDR2 FQNEAQ (reference sequence). The CDR3 is made up of 16 amino acids. CDR3 sequence (DNA): TGTGCCAGCAGCTTAGCTCCAGGGACATGGGCAAACATTCAGTACTTC. This sequence encodes CASSLAPGTWANIQYF.

This clone showed up just once. The rearrangement joins TRBV28 to TRBJ1-2; TRBD1 aligns across 7 bases. CDR3 length: 14 amino acids. Per the germline V gene, CDR1 is MDHEN and CDR2 is SYDVKM. J gave up 1 base and V 7 bases, and 6 bases lay outside the gene matches. The CDR3 sequence is CASISGTVNYGYTF. In DNA, the CDR3 is TGTGCCAGCATATCAGGGACAGTTAACTATGGCTACACCTTC.

This clone was seen a handful of times. Other DNA sequences of this sample code for an identical CDR3. This rearrangement joins TRBV7-9 to TRBJ2-5; D not resolved. The length of the CDR3 is 12 residues. Trimming stripped 4 bases from V and 5 bases from J, with 8 bases between. CDR1 SEHNR and CDR2 FQNEAQ come from the germline V gene (reference sequence). CDR3 nucleotide sequence: TGTGCCAGCAGCTCAAGTAGGGAGACCCAGTACTTC. This codes for CASSSSRETQYF.

V usage is TRBV7-3 and J usage is TRBJ2-1; D may be TRBD2 (5 bases). Trimming cost V 1 base and J 9 bases, with 10 bases left between them. Germline CDR1 SGHTA, CDR2 FQGTGA. The CDR3 consists of 13 residues. The CDR3 region has the DNA TGTGCCAGCAGCTTAAATCTAGCTGGTGAGCAGTTCTTC. It encodes CASSLNLAGEQFF.

The sample holds one count of this clone. The chain has TRBV7-9 and TRBJ1-2; D possibly corresponds to TRBD1 (5 bases). In germline, CDR1 is SEHNR, CDR2 FQNEAQ (reference sequence). The V end was cut by 5 bases, the J end by 2 bases, with 9 bases between. The CDR3 totals 13 residues. CDR3 nucleotides: TGTGCCAGCAGCCAACAGGTGAACTATGGCTACACCTTC. This codes for CASSQQVNYGYTF. Looking up the rest from reference TRBV7-9 and TRBJ1-2 gives the full variable domain: DTGVSQNPRHKITKRGQNVTFRCDPISEHNRLYWYRQTLGQGPEFLTYFQNEAQLEKSRLLSDRFSAERPKGSFSTLEIQRTEQGDSAMYLCASSQQVNYGYTFGSGTRLTVV.